The 18 T cell receptor beta chains reported below all come from one sample, sequenced in a study of beta chain features in type 1 diabetes. Broader study findings: A moderate, significant TCRB CDR3 shortening appeared in type 1 diabetes across four CD4+ subsets.

Expressed TCRB transcripts got sequenced, as all isolated RNA was reverse transcribed. TCRdb's copy holds only in-frame clones and misses some; the assay was immunoSEQ multiplex PCR. Of 95,000 to 150,000 clones listed, roughly 17% are singletons. Antigens for these TCRs are unknown. The specimen sequenced was central memory CD4+ T cells from blood. These receptors all stem from a man aged 25 to 45 with type 1 diabetes.

This clone has just a few counts. This chain joins TRBV7-9 and TRBJ1-2; 7 bases map to TRBD1. Germline loops: CDR1 SEHNR, CDR2 FQNEAQ (reference sequence). With V trimmed by 3 bases and J by 2 bases, 6 bases remained unmatched. This CDR3 contains 15 residues. CDR3 residues: CASSFRQGANYGYTF. The CDR3 coding sequence is TGTGCCAGCAGCTTCCGACAGGGTGCGAACTATGGCTACACCTTC.

This chain uses TRBV7-8 with TRBJ2-2, with D perhaps TRBD1 (6 bases). Trimming removed 2 bases at V and 5 bases at J, with 12 bases between. Germline assignment: CDR1 SGHVS and CDR2 FQNEAQ. The CDR3 sequence is 15 residues long. CDR3 in amino acids: CASSLWTAYTGELFF. The CDR3 region has the DNA TGTGCCAGCAGCTTATGGACAGCCTATACCGGGGAGCTGTTTTTT.

The chain carries TRBV25-1 and TRBJ1-1; TRBD1 aligns across 7 bases. The germline V gene has CDR1 MGHDK and CDR2 SYGVNS. V lost 6 bases and J lost 5; bases outside the gene matches: 9. The CDR3 has 14 residues. CDR3 sequence: CASRDSNRGTEAFF. CDR3 nucleotide sequence: TGTGCCAGCAGGGACTCAAACAGGGGAACTGAAGCTTTCTTT.

The table lists this clone with a few counts. The chain is built from TRBV4-1 and TRBJ1-3, with D perhaps matching TRBD1 (5 bases). Trimming shortened V by 7 bases and J by 0 bases, and 16 bases separated the two germline ends. The CDR3 covers 16 residues. From germline, CDR1 is MGHRA and CDR2 YSYEKL. For the CDR3, the DNA is TGCGCCAGCACCCTCGGGTGGGGGATCTCTGGAAACACCATATATTTT. Translated: CASTLGWGISGNTIYF.

The table lists this clone with many counts. The chain couples TRBV9 to TRBJ2-3; TRBD2 aligns across 9 bases. Trimming took 4 bases from V and 4 from J; bases not matched to a gene: 4. This CDR3 comprises 14 residues. Germline V CDR1 and CDR2: SGDLS, YYNGEE. CDR3 amino acids: CASSPSGGSDTQYF. The CDR3 DNA sequence: TGTGCCAGCAGCCCCAGCGGGGGGTCAGATACGCAGTATTTT. The full variable domain, in which reference TRBV9 and TRBJ2-3 provide the parts outside the CDR3, is DSGVTQTPKHLITATGQRVTLRCSPRSGDLSVYWYQQSLDQGLQFLIQYYNGEERAKGNILERFSAQQFPDLHSELNLSSLELGDSALYFCASSPSGGSDTQYFGPGTRLTVL.

This clone was picked up a small number of times. At one boundary the junction diverges from the germline segment, which might be a read error. The CDR3 DNA sequence: TGTGCCAGCAGTCTGACTAGCGGGGGGTACTCTCAGGACTTC. It is translated as CASSLTSGGYSQDF. The chain uses TRBV2 and TRBJ2-5, with TRBD2 matching over 13 bases. CDR3 length equals 14 residues. CDR1 is SNHLY and CDR2 is FYNNEI in the germline V gene.

A few counts support this clone. The chain joins TRBV5-1 to TRBJ1-2; D is ambiguous. Trimming shortened V by 0 bases and J by 1 base, and 10 bases separated the two germline ends. Germline CDR1 and CDR2: SGHRS and YFSETQ. The CDR3 loop spans 15 amino acids. The DNA for the CDR3 is TGCGCCAGCAGCTTGGCTGACGGACTTAACTATGGCTACACCTTC. The encoded protein is CASSLADGLNYGYTF. The whole variable domain, remainder taken from reference TRBV5-1 and TRBJ1-2, is KAGVTQTPRYLIKTRGQQVTLSCSPISGHRSVSWYQQTPGQGLQFLFEYFSETQRNKGNFPGRFSGRQFSNSRSEMNVSTLELGDSALYLCASSLADGLNYGYTFGSGTRLTVV.

This chain links TRBV20-1 with TRBJ1-2; D is undetermined. The CDR3 spans 11 residues. Germline V gives CDR1 DFQATT, CDR2 SNEGSKA (reference sequence). V was shortened by 1 base and J by 9 bases, with 9 bases between the two germline ends. CDR3 DNA: TGCAGTGCTAGAGTAGGTTATAGCTACACCTTC. It specifies CSARVGYSYTF.

This clone was observed a handful of times. The V gene is TRBV10-3, the J gene TRBJ1-1, with 9 nucleotides matching TRBD1. The CDR3 runs to 15 residues. V was pared by 4 bases and J by 1 base, with 4 bases of the junction left unmatched. Germline V gene sequence: CDR1 ENHRY, CDR2 SYGVKD. The CDR3 region is CAISGQGDPNTEAFF. In nucleotides, the CDR3 is TGTGCCATCAGTGGACAGGGGGACCCGAACACTGAAGCTTTCTTT.

The chain carries TRBV19 and TRBJ1-5; D is ambiguous. Trimming stripped 4 bases from V and 2 bases from J, with 21 bases between. Germline lookup yields CDR1 LNHDA and CDR2 SQIVND (reference sequence). This CDR3 has 18 residues. CDR3 DNA sequence: TGTGCCAGTAGTACTGGCCCCGGGATCGGCAGCGGCAATCAGCCCCAGCATTTT. Translating gives CASSTGPGIGSGNQPQHF.

CDR3: CASSRGQAHNEQFF. DNA for the CDR3: TGCGCCAGCAGCCGCGGACAGGCACACAATGAGCAGTTCTTC. The chain employs TRBV5-1 and TRBJ2-1; 7 nucleotides agree with TRBD1. V shed 4 bases, J shed 5 bases, and the junction held 6 bases outside the gene matches. The CDR3 runs to 14 residues. Germline-derived CDR1 and CDR2 are SGHRS and YFSETQ.

As concerns this clone: The junction departs from germline at one end; a sequencing error may be responsible. The V and J genes are TRBV5-1 and TRBJ2-4; TRBD2 might be the D (6 bases). The germline V gene encodes CDR1 SGHRS and CDR2 YFSETQ. CDR3 size: 13 residues. CDR3 nucleotides: TGTGCCAGCAGCTTGGAGGGGTCCGGCATTCAGTACTTC. It yields the protein CASSLEGSGIQYF.

The V and J genes are TRBV30 and TRBJ1-4; no firm D call. Germline loops: CDR1 GTSNPN, CDR2 SVGIG (reference sequence). V shed 4 bases and J shed 7 bases, with 7 bases lying between them. CDR3 length: 11 residues. CDR3 region: CAWNVGEKLFF. As DNA, the CDR3 is TGTGCCTGGAATGTGGGTGAAAAACTGTTTTTT.

This clone was recorded a few times. The chain links TRBV4-1 to TRBJ2-7, with 11 bases aligning to TRBD1. The V gene end was trimmed by 2 bases and the J gene end by 12 bases; junction bases not matched to a gene: 9. The germline gives CDR1 MGHRA, CDR2 YSYEKL. The CDR3 consists of 14 residues. Written as DNA, the CDR3 is TGCGCCAGCAGCCAACCAGGGACAGGGGGGCGGCGGTACTTC. The encoded protein is CASSQPGTGGRRYF.

Concerning this clone itself: Other nucleotide sequences in the sample specify the same CDR3. The chain couples TRBV7-9 to TRBJ1-1; D is undetermined. CDR1 is SEHNR, CDR2 FQNEAQ, per germline (reference sequence). This CDR3 spans 12 amino acids. V lost 2 bases and J lost 2, with 3 bases in between. CDR3 sequence (DNA): TGTGCCAGCAGCTTAACAAACACTGAAGCTTTCTTT. Translating gives CASSLTNTEAFF.

This clone was seen only a few times. This rearrangement joins TRBV29-1 to TRBJ2-7, with no clear D. Trimming removed 4 bases from V and 6 bases from J, with 16 bases in between. The CDR3 is made up of 13 amino acids. Germline V gives CDR1 SQVTM, CDR2 ANQGSEA. For the CDR3, the DNA is TGCAGCGTTGCAATCACCGACGGCGTCGAGCAGTACTTC. Protein product: CSVAITDGVEQYF.

This clone was seen just once. V is TRBV20-1 and J is TRBJ2-1; no clear D gene. Germline CDR1 DFQATT, CDR2 SNEGSKA (reference sequence). The CDR3 runs 11 residues. Trimming cost V 3 bases and J 5 bases, with 5 bases left between them. CDR3 sequence reads: CSARPHNEQFF. The CDR3 DNA sequence: TGCAGTGCTAGGCCGCACAATGAGCAGTTCTTC.

V and J are TRBV29-1 and TRBJ2-5; D is perhaps TRBD1 (6 bases). V lost 2 bases and J lost 5, with 21 bases in between. Germline V lookup: CDR1 SQVTM, CDR2 ANQGSEA. The CDR3 has 16 residues. The CDR3 here is CSVERSAAGAWETQYF. The CDR3 DNA sequence: TGCAGCGTTGAACGGTCAGCGGCAGGGGCGTGGGAGACCCAGTACTTC.